This is a list of T cell receptor beta chains from one sample in a study of response to subunit inactivated influenza vaccine. TCRdb re-analysed the RT-PCR reads in MiXCR, keeping a single row per CDR3 protein. The sample includes around 710,000 distinct CDR3 sequences, about 15% seen only once; the top ten take 6% to 8%. The sequencing used PBMCs from blood, collected about 14 days before vaccination. Receptor source: a man aged 45 to 65 who received an inactivated influenza vaccine. Both conserved end residues are trimmed from each CDR3. The D gene is left open where the match is weak.

V gene	D gene	CDR3 protein
TRBV19	TRBD2	ASSISGRAGNIQY
TRBV7-2	TRBD2	ASSTKAGANEQF
TRBV29-1	TRBD2	SVRGTSEFTTNEQF
TRBV5-6	TRBD1	ASSGDRDKAF
TRBV19	-	ASSTRTGRTDGTQY
TRBV5-6	TRBD1	ASSRRSRQGARNEQF
TRBV2	-	ASRTAPNTEAF
TRBV24-1	TRBD1	ATSSSDRVTEAF
TRBV12-3/TRBV12-4	-	ASSRGVVRYEQY
TRBV5-1	-	ASSLVSTNEKLF
TRBV7-2	-	ASSFTWAYGYT
TRBV7-2	-	ASSARGGGPYEQY
TRBV12-3/TRBV12-4	-	ASRPANRDYNEQF
TRBV20-1	TRBD2	SARDLGLAGVNEQF
TRBV5-1	-	ASSFGTAPGGYEQY
TRBV5-1	-	ASSSSGDPNEKLF
TRBV18	TRBD2	ASSLPGQGLAGTSYEQY
TRBV27	TRBD1	ASSPRTGGVGNTIY
TRBV7-2	-	ASSLLAGGAQPQH